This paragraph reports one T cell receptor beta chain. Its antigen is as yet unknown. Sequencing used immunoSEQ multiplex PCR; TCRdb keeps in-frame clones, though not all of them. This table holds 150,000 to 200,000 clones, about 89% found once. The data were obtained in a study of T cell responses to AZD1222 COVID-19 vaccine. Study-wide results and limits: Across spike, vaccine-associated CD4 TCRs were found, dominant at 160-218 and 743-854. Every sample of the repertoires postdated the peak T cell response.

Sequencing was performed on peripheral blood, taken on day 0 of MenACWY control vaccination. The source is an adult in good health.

CDR3 residues: CASSLALTVLAGAGQETQYF. The CDR3 DNA is TGTGCCAGCAGCTTAGCCTTGACGGTCCTAGCGGGAGCGGGGCAAGAGACCCAGTACTTC. V is TRBV7-2 and J is TRBJ2-5; TRBD2 aligns across 10 bases. CDR1 is SGHTA, CDR2 FQGNSA, per germline. This CDR3 is built from 20 residues. The J segment lost 2 bases and the V segment lost 0 bases, leaving 15 bases of the junction unmatched.